The 30 T cell receptor beta chains listed next were all sequenced from one sample in a study of STAT5B mutations in CD4+ large granular lymphocyte leukemia. Method: immunoSEQ multiplex PCR; TCRdb's copy keeps in-frame clones and lacks some. Among tens of thousands of clones listed, roughly 79% were seen once. The sample taken for sequencing was CD4+ T cells from blood buffy coats. Receptor source: a human donor in good health.

V is TRBV29-1 and J is TRBJ2-3; 8 nucleotides align to TRBD2. Germline V gives CDR1 SQVTM, CDR2 ANQGSEA. The CDR3 contains 14 residues. V shed 2 bases, J shed 2 bases, and the junction held 3 bases outside the gene matches. This chain's CDR3 is CSVETSGYTDTQYF. The CDR3 region has the DNA TGCAGCGTTGAAACTAGCGGATACACAGATACGCAGTATTTT.

This clone was observed a handful of times. The CDR3 reads CASSRGQNYGYTF. The DNA of the CDR3 is TGTGCCAGCTCAAGGGGACAGAACTATGGCTACACCTTC. The chain couples TRBV7-9 to TRBJ1-2; TRBD1 matches at 7 bases. The CDR3 runs to 13 residues. Germline lookup yields CDR1 SEHNR and CDR2 FQNEAQ (reference sequence). The J segment lost 2 bases and the V segment lost 8 bases, leaving 5 bases of the junction unmatched. The full variable domain, rest sourced from reference TRBV7-9 and TRBJ1-2, is DTGVSQNPRHKITKRGQNVTFRCDPISEHNRLYWYRQTLGQGPEFLTYFQNEAQLEKSRLLSDRFSAERPKGSFSTLEIQRTEQGDSAMYLCASSRGQNYGYTFGSGTRLTVV.

This clone came up a few times. The rearrangement joins TRBV4-3 to TRBJ1-4; 8 bases are a match to TRBD1. The CDR3 spans 17 residues. Germline lookup yields CDR1 LGHNA and CDR2 YSLEER. Trimming at V came to 1 base and at J to 8 bases, leaving 12 bases not matched to a gene. The CDR3 here is CASSQGAQGANGEKLFF. DNA of the CDR3: TGCGCCAGCAGCCAAGGGGCCCAGGGGGCGAATGGGGAAAAACTGTTTTTT.

V gene TRBV7-9 combines with J gene TRBJ2-1; D possibly corresponds to TRBD2 (6 bases). The V gene lost 1 base and the J gene lost 3 bases, with 10 bases spanning the gap. This CDR3 is 15 amino acids long. CDR1 SEHNR and CDR2 FQNEAQ come from the germline V gene (reference sequence). The CDR3 sequence: CASSLGRGVYNEQFF. CDR3 DNA: TGTGCCAGCAGCTTAGGGCGGGGAGTCTACAATGAGCAGTTCTTC. Looking up the rest from reference TRBV7-9 and TRBJ2-1 gives the full variable domain: DTGVSQNPRHKITKRGQNVTFRCDPISEHNRLYWYRQTLGQGPEFLTYFQNEAQLEKSRLLSDRFSAERPKGSFSTLEIQRTEQGDSAMYLCASSLGRGVYNEQFFGPGTRLTVL.

This clone occurred a few times. This chain connects TRBV6-6 to TRBJ1-1; D is possibly TRBD1 (6 bases). Germline CDR1 MNHNY, CDR2 SVGAGI (reference sequence). V lost 0 bases and J lost 5, with 13 bases in between. This CDR3 comprises 15 residues. CDR3 amino acids: CASSYSDRPGTEAFF. The CDR3 DNA reads as TGTGCCAGCAGTTACTCAGACAGGCCGGGAACTGAAGCTTTCTTT.

The J gene is TRBJ1-6, the V gene TRBV27; TRBD1 agrees at 9 bases. Germline V lookup: CDR1 MNHEY, CDR2 SMNVEV (reference sequence). The CDR3 extends over 17 amino acids. V shed 6 bases and J 0 bases; nucleotides not matched to a gene: 6. The CDR3 region has the DNA TGTGCCAGCAGGCGGACAGGGGTCAGCTCCTATAATTCACCCCTCCACTTT. Protein sequence: CASRRTGVSSYNSPLHF.

V gene TRBV2 combines with J gene TRBJ2-3; D remains unclear. The CDR3 has 12 residues. V was shortened by 8 bases and J by 4 bases, with 10 bases between the two germline ends. Germline assignment: CDR1 SNHLY and CDR2 FYNNEI. The CDR3 DNA reads as TGTGCCAGCCGCTTAGAGGCAGATACGCAGTATTTT. This encodes CASRLEADTQYF.

This clone was seen a few times. J is TRBJ1-1 and V is TRBV19; D is undetermined. V was shortened by 7 bases and J by 0 bases, with 6 bases between the two germline ends. Germline loops: CDR1 LNHDA, CDR2 SQIVND (reference sequence). The CDR3 has 12 amino acids. CDR3 residues: CASKGMNTEAFF. The DNA of the CDR3 is TGTGCCAGTAAGGGAATGAACACTGAAGCTTTCTTT. The whole variable domain, filled in from reference TRBV19 and TRBJ1-1, reads DGGITQSPKYLFRKEGQNVTLSCEQNLNHDAMYWYRQDPGQGLRLIYYSQIVNDFQKGDIAEGYSVSREKKESFPLTVTSAQKNPTAFYLCASKGMNTEAFFGQGTRLTVV.

Sample share makes this clone medium-sized (0.01 to 0.1%). The chain couples TRBV11-3 to TRBJ2-2; D unresolved. V gave up 4 bases and J gave up 6 bases, with 12 bases separating them. Looked up from germline, CDR1 is SGHNT and CDR2 is YENEEA. The CDR3 length is 14 residues. The CDR3 reads CASSSTTVAGELFF. The CDR3 nucleotides are TGTGCCAGCAGCTCGACCACAGTGGCCGGGGAGCTGTTTTTT.

The chain combines TRBV30 with TRBJ2-4; the D is unclear. The V end was cut by 0 bases, the J end by 6 bases, with 6 bases between. The CDR3 runs 12 residues. CDR1 GTSNPN and CDR2 SVGIG come from the germline V gene (reference sequence). CDR3 residues: CAWSVLGNIQYF. The CDR3 DNA sequence: TGTGCCTGGAGTGTACTTGGAAACATTCAGTACTTC.

This sequence joins TRBV6-1 and TRBJ2-1; maybe TRBD1 (5 bases). The CDR3 loop spans 12 amino acids. Germline CDR1 and CDR2: MNHNS and SASEGT. Trimming shortened V by 2 bases and J by 7 bases, and 6 bases separated the two germline ends. Written as DNA, the CDR3 is TGTGCCAGCAGTGAACAGGGTAATGAGCAGTTCTTC. Encoded protein: CASSEQGNEQFF.

This clone was observed a handful of times. The V and J genes are TRBV18 and TRBJ2-7; D perhaps matches TRBD2 (6 bases). Germline CDR1 KGHSH, CDR2 LQKENI. Trimming left V 3 bases short and J 6 bases short, with 9 bases between. The CDR3 loop spans 12 amino acids. The chain's CDR3 is CASSPGTSEQYF. CDR3 nucleotides: TGTGCCAGCTCACCCGGGACTTCCGAGCAGTACTTC.

The CDR3 sequence is CASQPSGSYEQYF. In nucleotides, the CDR3 is TGTGCCAGTCAGCCGTCAGGTTCGTACGAGCAGTACTTC. This chain uses TRBV19 with TRBJ2-7; unclear D gene. V dropped 8 bases and J dropped 4 bases, with 15 bases sitting between them. Per germline, CDR1 LNHDA and CDR2 SQIVND (reference sequence). The CDR3 sequence is 13 residues long.

The genes are TRBV19 and TRBJ2-3, with TRBD1 matching 7 bases. The CDR3 sequence is 13 residues long. CDR1 is LNHDA and CDR2 is SQIVND in the germline V gene (reference sequence). Trimming removed 4 bases from V and 6 bases from J; junction bases left unmatched: 4. The DNA for the CDR3 is TGTGCCAGTAGTAAATGGGACAGCGATACGCAGTATTTT. This gives the protein CASSKWDSDTQYF.

This chain joins TRBV18 and TRBJ2-7; a possible D gene is TRBD1 (6 bases). CDR3 length equals 15 residues. Germline V gives CDR1 KGHSH, CDR2 LQKENI. Trimming took off 2 bases at V and 2 bases at J, with 13 bases between the two ends. The DNA of the CDR3 is TGTGCCAGCTCACCAGGACAGACTTTAACCTACGAGCAGTACTTC. Translating gives CASSPGQTLTYEQYF.

The table lists this clone with a few counts. The chain carries TRBV6-1 and TRBJ1-5; possibly TRBD1 for D (5 bases). This CDR3 is 13 amino acids long. V was clipped by 2 bases and J by 7 bases, with 9 bases between them. CDR1 MNHNS and CDR2 SASEGT come from the germline V gene. CDR3 coding DNA: TGTGCCAGCAGTGAATCCCCAGGGCAGCCCCAGCATTTT. Translated: CASSESPGQPQHF.

The chain joins TRBV7-8 to TRBJ2-5; D not resolved. The germline V gene encodes CDR1 SGHVS and CDR2 FQNEAQ. The CDR3 extends over 15 amino acids. Trimming shortened V by 5 bases and J by 0 bases, and 13 bases separated the two germline ends. The CDR3 sequence: CASSPYVSNQETQYF. The CDR3 DNA sequence: TGTGCCAGCAGCCCGTACGTGTCAAACCAAGAGACCCAGTACTTC.

The V call is TRBV19, the J call TRBJ1-5, with 8 bases fitting TRBD1. With V trimmed by 5 bases and J by 2 bases, 2 bases remained unmatched. The CDR3 length is 14 residues. The germline V gene encodes CDR1 LNHDA and CDR2 SQIVND (reference sequence). Here the CDR3 reads CASSSTGGNQPQHF. The CDR3 DNA reads TGTGCCAGTAGTTCGACAGGGGGCAATCAGCCCCAGCATTTT.

The chain uses TRBV7-3 and TRBJ2-2, with 16 bases matching TRBD2. The CDR3 is made up of 17 amino acids. V shed 5 bases, J shed 4 bases, and the junction held 4 bases outside the gene matches. The V gene's germline CDR1 is SGHTA and CDR2 FQGTGA. The CDR3, as DNA: TGTGCCAGCAGCCCGGGACTAGCGGGGGGGATCACCGGGGAGCTGTTTTTT. This translates into CASSPGLAGGITGELFF.

The chain is built from TRBV9 and TRBJ1-1, with TRBD1 as a possible D gene (5 bases). The ends were cut back, 7 bases at V and 3 bases at J, with 16 bases in the middle. From germline, CDR1 is SGDLS and CDR2 YYNGEE. The CDR3 runs to 14 residues. For the CDR3, the DNA is TGTGCCAGCGCGCGTAAGAGGGACCACACTGAAGCTTTCTTT. It is translated as CASARKRDHTEAFF.

J is TRBJ1-4 and V is TRBV25-1, with D perhaps matching TRBD1 (6 bases). Germline V gene sequence: CDR1 MGHDK, CDR2 SYGVNS. The CDR3 is 16 amino acids. Deletions cut 5 bases from V and 0 bases from J, with 13 bases between. The DNA of the CDR3 is TGTGCCAGCAGTAGAAAGCCAGGGGCAACTAATGAAAAACTGTTTTTT. Its translation: CASSRKPGATNEKLFF.

V usage is TRBV19 and J usage is TRBJ1-2; D is perhaps TRBD1 (5 bases). This CDR3 contains 16 residues. Looked up from germline, CDR1 is LNHDA and CDR2 is SQIVND (reference sequence). Trimming took off 1 base at V and 1 base at J, with 13 bases between the two ends. The CDR3 DNA is TGTGCCAGTAGTATAGGAAGGGGAGAAGTTAACTATGGCTACACCTTC. Residues: CASSIGRGEVNYGYTF.

The V gene is TRBV5-4, the J gene TRBJ2-5, with 9 positions matching TRBD2. Germline values: CDR1 SGHNT, CDR2 YYREEE (reference sequence). The CDR3 is made up of 15 amino acids. With 4 bases clipped from V and 1 base from J, the junction kept 5 bases outside the gene matches. The CDR3 nucleotides read TGTGCCAGCAGCCTGACTAGCGGTACCCAAGAGACCCAGTACTTC. This sequence encodes CASSLTSGTQETQYF. The full variable domain, rest sourced from reference TRBV5-4 and TRBJ2-5, is ETGVTQSPTHLIKTRGQQVTLRCSSQSGHNTVSWYQQALGQGPQFIFQYYREEENGRGNFPPRFSGLQFPNYSSELNVNALELDDSALYLCASSLTSGTQETQYFGPGTRLLVL.

The genes are TRBV4-3 and TRBJ2-1, with D possibly being TRBD1 (6 bases). The CDR3 extends over 17 amino acids. Germline assignment: CDR1 LGHNA and CDR2 YSLEER. V lost 1 base, J lost 2 bases, and 15 bases lay in between. CDR3 protein: CASSQGVAGVTYNEQFF. The CDR3 region has the DNA TGCGCCAGCAGCCAAGGGGTTGCAGGGGTTACCTACAATGAGCAGTTCTTC.

CDR3 coding DNA: TGTGCCAGCAGGGGAGGGGAGTACACAGATACGCAGTATTTT. Protein: CASRGGEYTDTQYF. The chain links TRBV2 to TRBJ2-3; 7 positions match TRBD2. Germline CDR1 reads SNHLY; CDR2 reads FYNNEI. This CDR3 spans 14 amino acids. The V gene end was trimmed by 6 bases and the J gene end by 2 bases; junction bases not matched to a gene: 5. The whole variable domain, filled in from reference TRBV2 and TRBJ2-3, reads EPEVTQTPSHQVTQMGQEVILRCVPISNHLYFYWYRQILGQKVEFLVSFYNNEISEKSEIFDDQFSVERPDGSNFTLKIRSTKLEDSAMYFCASRGGEYTDTQYFGPGTRLTVL.

CDR3: CASSQGDSFLSRAYNEQFF. The CDR3 DNA reads as TGCGCCAGCAGCCAAGGGGACTCGTTCCTCTCGAGGGCCTACAATGAGCAGTTCTTC. The rearrangement links TRBV4-3 to TRBJ2-1; perhaps TRBD2 as D (6 bases). The CDR3 is made up of 19 amino acids. Germline lookup yields CDR1 LGHNA and CDR2 YSLEER. Between the trimmed V and J ends, which lost 1 base and 2 bases, there was a span of 21 bases.

The chain combines TRBV5-4 with TRBJ2-1; 13 bases agree with TRBD2. Germline lookup yields CDR1 SGHNT and CDR2 YYREEE (reference sequence). This CDR3 comprises 16 residues. V lost 4 bases and J lost 6; bases outside the gene matches: 7. The CDR3 DNA sequence: TGTGCCAGCAGCATGGGCGGACTAGCGGGGGCCAATGAGCAGTTCTTC. Encoded protein: CASSMGGLAGANEQFF.

This clone has only a few counts. The chain couples TRBV5-1 to TRBJ1-2; D call uncertain. The CDR3 contains 13 residues. The V end lost 0 bases, the J end lost 8 bases, and 11 bases lay between the germline ends. CDR1 and CDR2 (germline): SGHRS, YFSETQ. CDR3 bases: TGCGCCAGCAGCTTGGCCCCCGGGCTCGGCTACACCTTC. It specifies CASSLAPGLGYTF.

The chain employs TRBV10-2 and TRBJ1-1; TRBD1 is a possible D gene (6 bases). Germline loops: CDR1 WSHSY, CDR2 SAAADI. The CDR3 runs to 11 residues. V dropped 7 bases and J dropped 7 bases, with 10 bases sitting between them. CDR3 sequence reads: CASIGQIEAFF. In nucleotides, the CDR3 is TGCGCCAGCATCGGACAGATTGAAGCTTTCTTT.

The rearrangement uses TRBV2 and TRBJ1-5; D possibly corresponds to TRBD1 (5 bases). The germline V gene has CDR1 SNHLY and CDR2 FYNNEI. The CDR3 totals 15 residues. V was shortened by 0 bases and J by 6 bases, with 12 bases between the two germline ends. The CDR3 nucleotides are TGTGCCAGCAGTGAAGCGGCAGGGTTCGGTCAGCCCCAGCATTTT. Encoded protein: CASSEAAGFGQPQHF.